These 32 T cell receptor beta chains were sequenced from one sample in a study of T cell responses to AZD1222 COVID-19 vaccine. Sequencing was performed with immunoSEQ multiplex PCR; in TCRdb, only in-frame clones are kept and a portion is missing. The sample contains over 100,000 clones, approximately 91% of which appear only once. Sequenced material: peripheral blood, taken 28 days after the second AZD1222 dose. These TCRs come from an adult who received the AZD1222 COVID-19 vaccine.

The chain is built from TRBV5-1 and TRBJ2-1, with D perhaps TRBD1 (6 bases). Trimming stripped 7 bases from V and 1 base from J, with 24 bases between. This CDR3 has 18 amino acids. Per the germline V gene, CDR1 is SGHRS and CDR2 is YFSETQ. CDR3 coding DNA: TGCGCCAGCGGAAACTTCCACCCGATAGGGGGATCCTACAATGAGCAGTTCTTC. Translated, it gives CASGNFHPIGGSYNEQFF.

The J gene is TRBJ2-7, the V gene TRBV6-5; D not resolved. With 5 bases removed from V and 4 bases from J, the gap between germline ends came to 9 bases. The CDR3 has 12 residues. The germline CDR1 and CDR2 sequences are MNHEY and SVGAGI. The CDR3 here is CASSPIRYEQYF. CDR3 DNA sequence: TGTGCCAGCAGTCCTATCAGGTACGAGCAGTACTTC.

The chain links TRBV6-1 to TRBJ1-3, with D possibly matching TRBD1 (6 bases). CDR1 and CDR2 from the germline V gene are MNHNS and SASEGT. Trimming pared 1 base from V and 4 bases from J, leaving 11 bases between. The CDR3 has 15 residues. In nucleotides, the CDR3 is TGTGCCAGCAGTGAAGAGGACAGCGGAGGAAACACCATATATTTT. Protein: CASSEEDSGGNTIYF.

Concerning this clone itself: At one boundary the junction diverges from the germline segment, which might be a read error. The genes are TRBV2 and TRBJ2-7; D is possibly TRBD1 (6 bases). CDR1 is SNHLY, CDR2 FYNNEI, per germline. CDR3 size: 12 residues. The CDR3 DNA follows: TGTGCCAGCAGCGAGGACAGTCCGGCTCAGAACTTC. It is translated as CASSEDSPAQNF.

This clone turned up a few times. The chain is built from TRBV6-5 and TRBJ2-3; 9 nucleotides align to TRBD2. Germline V gives CDR1 MNHEY, CDR2 SVGAGI. V lost 0 bases, J lost 3 bases, and 4 bases stayed unmatched. The CDR3 runs to 16 residues. Here the CDR3 reads CASSYSSGSGTDTQYF. CDR3 nucleotide sequence: TGTGCCAGCAGTTACTCTAGCGGGAGTGGTACAGATACGCAGTATTTT.

V gene TRBV30 combines with J gene TRBJ1-5; D remains unclear. Trimming removed 2 bases from V and 4 bases from J, with 6 bases in between. Per germline, CDR1 GTSNPN and CDR2 SVGIG (reference sequence). This CDR3 is built from 12 residues. CDR3 in DNA: TGTGCCTGGAGTTTCAAGAATCAGCCCCAGCATTTT. It yields the protein CAWSFKNQPQHF.

The V and J genes are TRBV19 and TRBJ2-1; TRBD2 aligns across 10 bases. The CDR3 consists of 17 residues. The germline gives CDR1 LNHDA, CDR2 SQIVND (reference sequence). V lost 3 bases to trimming and J lost 4 bases; unmatched junction nucleotides: 9. The CDR3, as DNA: TGTGCCAGTAGTATTTCGCTAGCGGGAGTGAGATACAATGAGCAGTTCTTC. Protein: CASSISLAGVRYNEQFF.

This chain links TRBV4-2 with TRBJ1-1; the D gene is possibly TRBD1 (5 bases). V lost 1 base and J lost 3, with 9 bases in between. Germline V CDR1 and CDR2: LGHNA, YNFKEQ. The CDR3 runs to 14 residues. The DNA for the CDR3 is TGTGCCAGCAGCCAAGCGGTGGGGGACACTGAAGCTTTCTTT. Residues: CASSQAVGDTEAFF.

The V gene is TRBV27, the J gene TRBJ2-5; 9 bases align to TRBD1. This CDR3 comprises 15 residues. V gave up 4 bases and J gave up 4 bases; unmatched junction bases: 7. Germline V gene lookup returns CDR1 MNHEY and CDR2 SMNVEV (reference sequence). CDR3 in DNA: TGTGCCAGCAGTTGGGGAACAGGGGGCGGAGAGACCCAGTACTTC. This gives the protein CASSWGTGGGETQYF.

The chain carries TRBV6-1 and TRBJ2-1; D gene ambiguous. The CDR3 spans 13 residues. CDR1 and CDR2 (germline): MNHNS, SASEGT. V was trimmed by 1 base and J by 8 bases, leaving 9 bases between them. The CDR3 spells CASSEGSGDEQFF. The DNA for the CDR3 is TGTGCCAGCAGTGAAGGTTCTGGGGATGAGCAGTTCTTC.

The rearrangement links TRBV27 to TRBJ2-7; TRBD2 is a possible D gene (5 bases). Germline assignment: CDR1 MNHEY and CDR2 SMNVEV (reference sequence). Deletions cut 5 bases from V and 2 bases from J, with 13 bases between. The length of the CDR3 is 14 residues. The CDR3 DNA sequence: TGTGCCAGCAGTCTACGGGATTCAACCTACGAGCAGTACTTC. Its protein product is CASSLRDSTYEQYF.

The chain has TRBV5-1 and TRBJ2-2, with 7 bases lining up with TRBD1. CDR3 length equals 15 residues. Looked up from germline, CDR1 is SGHRS and CDR2 is YFSETQ. Trimming cost V 0 bases and J 6 bases; bases outside gene matches: 5. The CDR3 sequence is CASSLASGGSGELFF. Written as DNA, the CDR3 is TGCGCCAGCAGCTTGGCGTCAGGGGGATCCGGGGAGCTGTTTTTT.

This clone was detected only a few times. This chain joins TRBV7-6 and TRBJ2-7; tentatively, D is TRBD1 (5 bases). The CDR3 extends over 15 amino acids. Trimming took 1 base from V and 2 from J, leaving 12 bases between them. Per the germline V gene, CDR1 is SGHVS and CDR2 is FNYEAQ. CDR3 loop: CASSLGSGSPYEQYF. Written as DNA, the CDR3 is TGTGCCAGCAGCTTAGGGTCAGGGTCCCCCTACGAGCAGTACTTC.

This chain joins TRBV6-6 and TRBJ2-1; D not certain. This CDR3 comprises 15 residues. The V gene's germline CDR1 is MNHNY and CDR2 SVGAGI (reference sequence). Between the trimmed V and J ends, which lost 0 bases and 0 bases, there was a span of 6 bases. The CDR3 sequence: CASSYSKSSYNEQFF. The DNA for the CDR3 is TGTGCCAGCAGTTACTCAAAGAGCTCCTACAATGAGCAGTTCTTC.

The V gene is TRBV6-5, the J gene TRBJ1-6; D unclear. Trimming left V 10 bases short and J 8 bases short, with 21 bases between. Germline values: CDR1 MNHEY, CDR2 SVGAGI. This CDR3 has 15 residues. The CDR3 here is CATRAMDGRHSPLHF. The CDR3 DNA is TGTGCCACCCGCGCCATGGACGGACGCCATTCACCCCTCCACTTT.

This clone has only one observation. The V gene is TRBV25-1, the J gene TRBJ1-2; D might be TRBD1 (5 bases). The CDR3 has 12 amino acids. Trimming removed 8 bases from V and 6 bases from J, with 13 bases in between. Germline lookup yields CDR1 MGHDK and CDR2 SYGVNS. The chain's CDR3 is CASGGGYDGYTF. The CDR3 coding sequence is TGTGCCAGCGGGGGGGGATACGATGGCTACACCTTC.

The chain carries TRBV4-2 and TRBJ1-5; 9 bases agree with TRBD1. The CDR3 totals 14 residues. The V gene end was trimmed by 5 bases and the J gene end by 6 bases; junction bases not matched to a gene: 5. Germline V gene data show CDR1 as LGHNA and CDR2 as YNFKEQ. CDR3 sequence reads: CASSSTGGSQPQHF. Here the CDR3 DNA reads TGTGCCAGCAGCTCTACAGGGGGCAGTCAGCCCCAGCATTTT.

This sequence joins TRBV24-1 and TRBJ2-7; no clear D. Trimming pared 3 bases from V and 7 bases from J, leaving 12 bases between. CDR3 length: 13 residues. The germline V gene encodes CDR1 KGHDR and CDR2 SFDVKD. The CDR3: CATSDAGRDEQYF. CDR3 coding DNA: TGTGCCACCAGTGATGCCGGAAGGGATGAGCAGTACTTC.

The chain links TRBV27 to TRBJ1-2, with D tentatively TRBD1 (6 bases). This CDR3 has 15 residues. The V gene lost 5 bases and the J gene lost 4 bases, with 17 bases spanning the gap. Per the germline V gene, CDR1 is MNHEY and CDR2 is SMNVEV (reference sequence). CDR3 nucleotides: TGTGCCAGCAGTCGCCGGGACAACTTCCTCTATGGCTACACCTTC. Its protein is CASSRRDNFLYGYTF.

This rearrangement joins TRBV7-8 to TRBJ2-7, with D perhaps matching TRBD1 or TRBD2 (5 bases each). Germline V CDR1 and CDR2: SGHVS, FQNEAQ. The CDR3 extends over 16 amino acids. V gave up 0 bases and J gave up 2 bases, with 14 bases separating them. The CDR3 spells CASSLASGAGAYEQYF. The CDR3 DNA is TGTGCCAGCAGCTTAGCGTCCGGGGCCGGCGCCTACGAGCAGTACTTC.

The chain is built from TRBV12-3 or TRBV12-4 and TRBJ2-1; 9 bases map to TRBD2. Trimming took 4 bases from V and 16 from J; bases not matched to a gene: 5. This CDR3 spans 11 amino acids. The DNA for the CDR3 is TGTGCCAGCAGTTGGGGACTAGCTGTATTCTTC. Its translation: CASSWGLAVFF.

The chain joins TRBV7-9 to TRBJ2-6, with TRBD1 matching over 7 bases. V lost 4 bases to trimming and J lost 5 bases; unmatched junction nucleotides: 8. Per germline, CDR1 SEHNR and CDR2 FQNEAQ (reference sequence). There are 16 residues in the CDR3. As DNA, the CDR3 is TGTGCCAGCAGCTACGGACAGGTCGCCAGGGCCAACGTCCTGACTTTC. Protein sequence: CASSYGQVARANVLTF.

The V and J genes are TRBV18 and TRBJ2-6; the match to TRBD2 covers 7 bases. The germline gives CDR1 KGHSH, CDR2 LQKENI. The CDR3 is 15 amino acids. With 2 bases clipped from V and 3 bases from J, the junction kept 1 base outside the gene matches. The CDR3 spells CASSPERGGANVLTF. CDR3 nucleotides: TGTGCCAGCTCACCAGAGCGGGGTGGGGCCAACGTCCTGACTTTC.

The rearrangement uses TRBV19 and TRBJ2-4; 9 bases fit TRBD1. V gave up 6 bases and J gave up 7 bases; unmatched junction bases: 13. This CDR3 spans 16 amino acids. CDR1 is LNHDA and CDR2 is SQIVND in the germline V gene (reference sequence). The CDR3 loop reads CASSLRDRASRNIQYF. Here the CDR3 DNA reads TGTGCCAGTAGCCTCCGGGACAGGGCTTCGAGGAACATTCAGTACTTC.

The rearrangement joins TRBV27 to TRBJ2-1; no reliable D call. The CDR3 has 12 amino acids. Per germline, CDR1 MNHEY and CDR2 SMNVEV (reference sequence). V lost 5 bases and J lost 2, with 4 bases in between. The CDR3 DNA follows: TGTGCCAGCAGTGACCCCTACAATGAGCAGTTCTTC. Its protein product is CASSDPYNEQFF.

In this sample, this clone turned up once. The chain carries TRBV11-2 and TRBJ2-2; 8 nucleotides agree with TRBD2. The CDR3 is 16 residues long. With V trimmed by 7 bases and J by 1 base, 8 bases remained unmatched. The V gene's germline CDR1 is SGHAT and CDR2 FQNNGV. The CDR3 here is CASNLGLAENTGELFF. CDR3 coding DNA: TGTGCCAGCAACCTCGGACTAGCAGAGAACACCGGGGAGCTGTTTTTT.

V gene TRBV3-1 (or the pseudogene TRBV3-2) combines with J gene TRBJ1-1; D is unclear. The CDR3 has 15 amino acids. Trimming removed 2 bases from V and 1 base from J, with 11 bases in between. Germline assignment: CDR1 LGHDT and CDR2 YNNKEL (reference sequence). CDR3 DNA: TGTGCCAGCAGCCAACGGGCAGGACGGAACACTGAAGCTTTCTTT. Residues: CASSQRAGRNTEAFF.

The rearrangement links TRBV5-5 to TRBJ1-2, with unresolved D. V gave up 0 bases and J gave up 2 bases, with 14 bases separating them. The CDR3 length is 16 residues. Germline V gene data show CDR1 as SGHKS and CDR2 as YYEKEE (reference sequence). In DNA, the CDR3 is TGTGCCAGCAGCTTGGGGACCAGAGCCCGGAACTATGGCTACACCTTC. Encoded protein: CASSLGTRARNYGYTF.

The genes are TRBV6-1 and TRBJ1-4; unclear D gene. Germline CDR1 MNHNS, CDR2 SASEGT. The CDR3 is 15 amino acids. V lost 1 base and J 5 bases, leaving 11 bases between the germline ends. The CDR3 DNA is TGTGCCAGCAGTGAAGAACCGTGGCTCAATGAAAAACTGTTTTTT. It specifies CASSEEPWLNEKLFF.

V gene TRBV9 combines with J gene TRBJ2-7, with D unclear. The CDR3 is made up of 15 amino acids. CDR1 SGDLS and CDR2 YYNGEE come from the germline V gene. Trimming shortened V by 4 bases and J by 2 bases, and 16 bases separated the two germline ends. CDR3 protein: CASSPGQASPYEQYF. For the CDR3, the DNA is TGTGCCAGCAGCCCCGGTCAGGCCTCGCCCTACGAGCAGTACTTC.

The chain uses TRBV13 and TRBJ1-2; the D is unclear. The CDR3 spans 13 residues. Germline lookup yields CDR1 PRHDT and CDR2 FYEKMQ (reference sequence). V lost 0 bases to trimming and J lost 4 bases, with 6 bases between them. The CDR3 DNA reads TGTGCCAGCAGCTTAGGCCGCGGCTATGGCTACACCTTC. Translated: CASSLGRGYGYTF. Filled out from reference TRBV13 and TRBJ1-2, the complete variable domain reads AAGVIQSPRHLIKEKRETATLKCYPIPRHDTVYWYQQGPGQDPQFLISFYEKMQSDKGSIPDRFSAQQFSDYHSELNMSSLELGDSALYFCASSLGRGYGYTFGSGTRLTVV.

The genes are TRBV18 and TRBJ1-1; possibly TRBD1 for D (5 bases). Germline V gives CDR1 KGHSH, CDR2 LQKENI. The CDR3 spans 13 residues. V dropped 2 bases and J dropped 3 bases, with 7 bases sitting between them. CDR3 coding DNA: TGTGCCAGCTCACCAGCGGGGGACACTGAAGCTTTCTTT. Translating gives CASSPAGDTEAFF.